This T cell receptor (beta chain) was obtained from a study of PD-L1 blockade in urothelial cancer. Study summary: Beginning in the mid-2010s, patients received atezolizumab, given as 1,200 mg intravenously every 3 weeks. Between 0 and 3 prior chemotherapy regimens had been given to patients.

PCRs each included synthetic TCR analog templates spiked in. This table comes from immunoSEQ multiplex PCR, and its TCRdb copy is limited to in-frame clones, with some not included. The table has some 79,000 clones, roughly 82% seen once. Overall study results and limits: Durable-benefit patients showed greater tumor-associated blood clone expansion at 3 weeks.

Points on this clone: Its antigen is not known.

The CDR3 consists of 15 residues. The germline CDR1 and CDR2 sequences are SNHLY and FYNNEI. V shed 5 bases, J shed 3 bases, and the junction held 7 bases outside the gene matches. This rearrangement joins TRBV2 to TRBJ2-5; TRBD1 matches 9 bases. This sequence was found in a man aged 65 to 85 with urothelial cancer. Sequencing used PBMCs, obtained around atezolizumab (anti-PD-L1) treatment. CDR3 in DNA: TGTGCCAGCAGTACTTCCGGGACAGGGAAAGAGACCCAGTACTTC. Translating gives CASSTSGTGKETQYF.